This T cell receptor beta chain appears in the sequencing data of a study of cytomegalovirus exposure and HLA in healthy donors. The study ran its PCR with 60 Vbeta and 13 Jbeta primers. Generated by immunoSEQ multiplex PCR, the TCRdb table keeps only in-frame clones and is missing some. The table lists around 110,000 clones, about 86% of them singletons. This TCR derives from a woman aged 25 to 39 in good health and CMV-seronegative. The sequencing input was PBMCs.

CDR3 in DNA: TGTGCCAGCAGCTTCAGGCATGAGCAGTTCTTC. It specifies CASSFRHEQFF. The chain joins TRBV11-2 to TRBJ2-1; D not resolved. The CDR3 contains 11 residues. V was trimmed by 3 bases and J by 8 bases, leaving 5 bases between them. The germline CDR1 and CDR2 sequences are SGHAT and FQNNGV.